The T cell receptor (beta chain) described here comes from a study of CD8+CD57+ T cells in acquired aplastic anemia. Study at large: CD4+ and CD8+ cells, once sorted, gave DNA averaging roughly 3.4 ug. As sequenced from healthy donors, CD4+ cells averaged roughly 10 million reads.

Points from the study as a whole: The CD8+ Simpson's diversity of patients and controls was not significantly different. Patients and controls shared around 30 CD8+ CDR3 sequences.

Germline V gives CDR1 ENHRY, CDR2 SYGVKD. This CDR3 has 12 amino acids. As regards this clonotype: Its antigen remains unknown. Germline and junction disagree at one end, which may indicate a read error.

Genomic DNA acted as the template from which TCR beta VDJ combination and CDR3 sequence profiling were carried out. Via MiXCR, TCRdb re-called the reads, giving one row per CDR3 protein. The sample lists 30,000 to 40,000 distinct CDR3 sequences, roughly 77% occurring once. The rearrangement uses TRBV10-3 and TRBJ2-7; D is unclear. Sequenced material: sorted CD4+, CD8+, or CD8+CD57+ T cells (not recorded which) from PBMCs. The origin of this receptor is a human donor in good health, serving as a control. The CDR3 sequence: CASSYSVEEQYF. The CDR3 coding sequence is TGTGCCAGCAGTTACTCGGTGGAAGAGCAGTACTTC.